These 29 T cell receptor beta chains were sequenced from one sample in a study of PD-L1 blockade in urothelial cancer. TCRdb's table, derived via immunoSEQ multiplex PCR, lists solely in-frame clones and lacks some. The table lists under 40,000 clones, 75% to 85% of them singletons. Source: PBMCs, taken around atezolizumab (anti-PD-L1) treatment. Receptors originate from a man aged 55 to 70 with urothelial cancer.

This clone was observed a few times. V usage is TRBV11-3 and J usage is TRBJ2-7, with 11 bases lining up with TRBD1. The CDR3 spans 15 residues. Germline assignment: CDR1 SGHNT and CDR2 YENEEA. The junction had 4 bases not matched to a gene; V was cut back by 4 bases and J by 2 bases. CDR3 in amino acids: CASSSGTGGTYEQYF. The CDR3 DNA is TGTGCCAGCAGCTCCGGGACAGGGGGAACCTACGAGCAGTACTTC. The full variable domain, in which reference TRBV11-3 and TRBJ2-7 provide the parts outside the CDR3, is EAGVVQSPRYKIIEKKQPVAFWCNPISGHNTLYWYLQNLGQGPELLIRYENEEAVDDSQLPKDRFSAERLKGVDSTLKIQPAELGDSAVYLCASSSGTGGTYEQYFGPGTRLTVT.

The genes are TRBV7-8 and TRBJ2-7, with TRBD1 matching 7 bases. The V gene's germline CDR1 is SGHVS and CDR2 FQNEAQ. The CDR3 has 14 amino acids. Losses at the gene ends were 2 bases for V and 6 bases for J; bases not matched to a gene: 7. CDR3 sequence (DNA): TGTGCCAGCAGCTTATCACAGGGGACCGGCGAGCAGTACTTC. This codes for CASSLSQGTGEQYF.

The chain joins TRBV5-4 to TRBJ2-5; D remains unclear. Per germline, CDR1 SGHNT and CDR2 YYREEE (reference sequence). There are 14 residues in the CDR3. V lost 2 bases to trimming and J lost 2 bases, with 10 bases between them. This CDR3 reads CASSFTATQETQYF. In nucleotides, the CDR3 is TGTGCCAGCAGCTTCACTGCGACTCAAGAGACCCAGTACTTC.

The chain uses TRBV5-4 and TRBJ1-4; 7 bases map to TRBD1. This CDR3 comprises 15 residues. In germline, CDR1 is SGHNT, CDR2 YYREEE (reference sequence). Trimming removed 3 bases from V and 7 bases from J; junction bases left unmatched: 9. In nucleotides, the CDR3 is TGTGCCAGCAGCTATCGGACAGGCGGACGTGAAAAACTGTTTTTT. Amino acids: CASSYRTGGREKLFF.

This chain uses TRBV6-5 with TRBJ2-5; D is perhaps TRBD2 (5 bases). This CDR3 comprises 12 residues. From germline, CDR1 is MNHEY and CDR2 SVGAGI. V shed 2 bases and J shed 5 bases, with 6 bases lying between them. CDR3 sequence reads: CASSYTGETQYF. The CDR3 DNA reads TGTGCCAGCAGTTACACGGGGGAGACCCAGTACTTC.

The chain links TRBV6-5 to TRBJ1-2; a possible D gene is TRBD1 (6 bases). Looked up from germline, CDR1 is MNHEY and CDR2 is SVGAGI. The CDR3 totals 14 residues. The V end lost 2 bases, the J end lost 2 bases, and 9 bases lay between the germline ends. CDR3 nucleotides: TGTGCCAGCAGTTACGGGACACAAAACTATGGCTACACCTTC. Translated, it gives CASSYGTQNYGYTF.

The V gene is TRBV7-9, the J gene TRBJ2-7; D is unclear. This CDR3 comprises 14 residues. The germline V gene encodes CDR1 SEHNR and CDR2 FQNEAQ (reference sequence). The V gene lost 1 base and the J gene lost 3 bases, with 10 bases spanning the gap. The CDR3 reads CASSLVGLDYEQYF. Written as DNA, the CDR3 is TGTGCCAGCAGCTTAGTAGGCCTAGACTACGAGCAGTACTTC.

V gene TRBV6-5 combines with J gene TRBJ1-5, with unresolved D. Germline lookup yields CDR1 MNHEY and CDR2 SVGAGI. The CDR3 runs to 13 residues. Trimming stripped 6 bases from V and 7 bases from J, with 13 bases between. CDR3 residues: CASSRDLTQPQHF. The CDR3 nucleotides are TGTGCCAGCAGCCGTGACTTGACGCAGCCCCAGCATTTT.

This clone is labeled as large. J is TRBJ1-2 and V is TRBV5-4, with 8 bases that match TRBD1. From germline, CDR1 is SGHNT and CDR2 YYREEE (reference sequence). The ends lost 4 bases at V and 1 base at J; junction bases unmatched: 6. CDR3 length: 15 residues. CDR3 in amino acids: CASSARGQGNYGYTF. In DNA form, the CDR3 reads TGTGCCAGCAGCGCTAGAGGACAGGGTAACTATGGCTACACCTTC.

The rearrangement uses TRBV18 and TRBJ2-3; D might be TRBD2 (6 bases). Germline lookup yields CDR1 KGHSH and CDR2 LQKENI. Trimming pared 3 bases from V and 1 base from J, leaving 11 bases between. This CDR3 has 15 residues. CDR3 in amino acids: CASSPGGVGTDTQYF. The CDR3 DNA reads as TGTGCCAGCTCACCCGGCGGGGTCGGCACAGATACGCAGTATTTT.

The chain joins TRBV30 to TRBJ1-3, with 7 bases aligning to TRBD1. Germline CDR1 GTSNPN, CDR2 SVGIG (reference sequence). V shed 1 base, J shed 0 bases, and the junction held 6 bases outside the gene matches. The CDR3 covers 16 residues. This CDR3 is CAWSANRGYSGNTIYF. The CDR3 coding sequence is TGTGCCTGGAGTGCGAACAGGGGTTACTCTGGAAACACCATATATTTT.

The CDR3 DNA follows: TGTGCCTGGATTAGCGGCAGGGCCTATGGCTACACCTTC. It translates to CAWISGRAYGYTF. V is TRBV30 and J is TRBJ1-2; weak D call: TRBD1 (5 bases). The CDR3 extends over 13 amino acids. Trimming stripped 4 bases from V and 4 bases from J, with 13 bases between. Germline CDR1 GTSNPN, CDR2 SVGIG (reference sequence).

The gene calls are TRBV7-8 and TRBJ1-6, with a tentative D call TRBD1 (5 bases). Germline values: CDR1 SGHVS, CDR2 FQNEAQ. The germline V and J ends were trimmed by 1 base and 7 bases, with 8 bases remaining between them. The CDR3 is made up of 14 amino acids. The CDR3 DNA follows: TGTGCCAGCAGCTTAGGGGCAGGGAATTCACCCCTCCACTTT. Translated, it gives CASSLGAGNSPLHF.

The chain couples TRBV14 to TRBJ2-3, with D perhaps matching TRBD2 (6 bases). The CDR3 is made up of 15 amino acids. V lost 0 bases and J lost 8, with 15 bases in between. CDR1 SGHDN and CDR2 FVKESK come from the germline V gene. CDR3 nucleotides: TGTGCCAGCAGCCAAGATCTATTGGGTAGCGGTACGCAGTATTTT. This gives the protein CASSQDLLGSGTQYF.

This clone was observed a handful of times. V gene TRBV7-2 combines with J gene TRBJ2-5; tentative D call: TRBD2 (6 bases). The CDR3 contains 13 residues. V was clipped by 5 bases and J by 2 bases, with 9 bases between them. From germline, CDR1 is SGHTA and CDR2 FQGNSA. The CDR3 nucleotides read TGTGCCAGCAGCAGGGACTTGCAAGAGACCCAGTACTTC. The encoded protein is CASSRDLQETQYF.

V usage is TRBV7-2 and J usage is TRBJ2-7, with D perhaps matching TRBD2 (5 bases). Trimming took 5 bases from V and 2 from J, leaving 10 bases between them. This CDR3 spans 13 amino acids. Germline lookup yields CDR1 SGHTA and CDR2 FQGNSA. CDR3 coding DNA: TGTGCCAGCAGCCCGCGGGCCGCCTACGAGCAGTACTTC. Protein sequence: CASSPRAAYEQYF.

The chain carries TRBV18 and TRBJ2-5, with a tentative D call TRBD2 (5 bases). Per germline, CDR1 KGHSH and CDR2 LQKENI. The CDR3 is 12 residues long. V lost 6 bases and J lost 5, with 10 bases in between. DNA of the CDR3: TGTGCCAGCTCTCCCTCGGGGGAGACCCAGTACTTC. Protein sequence: CASSPSGETQYF.

This rearrangement joins TRBV28 to TRBJ2-7; D possibly corresponds to TRBD2 (6 bases). Trimming pared 6 bases from V and 4 bases from J, leaving 13 bases between. CDR1 and CDR2 (germline): MDHEN, SYDVKM. This CDR3 has 13 amino acids. The CDR3 sequence is CASRERREYEQYF. As DNA, the CDR3 is TGTGCCAGCAGGGAGCGGAGGGAATACGAGCAGTACTTC. The full variable domain, in which reference TRBV28 and TRBJ2-7 provide the parts outside the CDR3, is DVKVTQSSRYLVKRTGEKVFLECVQDMDHENMFWYRQDPGLGLRLIYFSYDVKMKEKGDIPEGYSVSREKKERFSLILESASTNQTSMYLCASRERREYEQYFGPGTRLTVT.

The chain couples TRBV5-1 to TRBJ2-3, with 7 bases matching TRBD2. The CDR3 loop spans 15 amino acids. The germline CDR1 and CDR2 sequences are SGHRS and YFSETQ. V lost 3 bases, J lost 4 bases, and 8 bases stayed unmatched. The CDR3 is CASSSGGRSPDTQYF. The CDR3 region has the DNA TGCGCCAGCAGCTCGGGCGGGAGATCGCCAGATACGCAGTATTTT.

This chain uses TRBV5-1 with TRBJ2-3; TRBD2 matches 9 bases. CDR1 and CDR2 (germline): SGHRS, YFSETQ. V dropped 4 bases and J dropped 5; count of bases not matched to a gene: 8. CDR3 length: 15 residues. The CDR3 region has the DNA TGCGCCAGCAGCGCTGACGCGGGAGGGAAAGATACGCAGTATTTT. This encodes CASSADAGGKDTQYF.

The chain recombines TRBV21-1 with TRBJ1-4; TRBD1 is the table's D call and was not checked against the DNA. TRBV21-1 is recorded as a pseudogene. The CDR3 extends over 19 amino acids. The CDR3 nucleotides are TGTGCCAGCAGCAAAGAGTCAGGGGGCAGGTGTAGGGCTAATGAAAAACTGTTTTTT. Protein: CASSKESGGRCRANEKLFF.

This clone came up once. The genes are TRBV4-2 and TRBJ2-3, with 7 bases identical to TRBD2. CDR1 and CDR2 (germline): LGHNA, YNFKEQ. The ends lost 4 bases at V and 2 bases at J; junction bases unmatched: 15. The CDR3 totals 18 residues. The CDR3 sequence is CASSLDHPTLAVTDTQYF. In nucleotides, the CDR3 is TGTGCCAGCAGCCTAGACCACCCTACCCTAGCGGTCACAGATACGCAGTATTTT.

J is TRBJ2-7 and V is TRBV7-9, with D possibly TRBD2 on 5 matching bases. The ends were cut back, 5 bases at V and 2 bases at J, with 16 bases in the middle. The CDR3 is 15 residues long. The germline gives CDR1 SEHNR, CDR2 FQNEAQ (reference sequence). The CDR3 is CASSQDSSSAYEQYF. The CDR3 DNA reads TGTGCCAGCAGCCAAGATTCTAGCTCCGCCTACGAGCAGTACTTC.

By share of the sample, this clone is medium-sized. The chain carries TRBV14 and TRBJ1-1; the match to TRBD1 covers 8 bases. The CDR3 sequence is 19 residues long. The V gene's germline CDR1 is SGHDN and CDR2 FVKESK. Trimming at V came to 4 bases and at J to 0 bases, leaving 16 bases not matched to a gene. CDR3 protein: CASSRQGIGTGIMNTEAFF. The CDR3 nucleotides read TGTGCCAGCAGCCGACAAGGAATCGGGACAGGAATTATGAACACTGAAGCTTTCTTT.

This clone appeared once. The genes are TRBV12-5 and TRBJ2-7; D not certain. Germline lookup yields CDR1 LGHNT and CDR2 FRNRAP. The length of the CDR3 is 16 residues. Between the trimmed V and J ends, which lost 2 bases and 7 bases, there was a span of 21 bases. The CDR3 here is CASGLPARKPNFEQYF. The DNA for the CDR3 is TGTGCTAGTGGTTTGCCCGCGCGTAAACCCAACTTTGAGCAGTACTTC.

This chain uses TRBV6-5 with TRBJ2-7, with D perhaps matching TRBD2 (6 bases). Trimming removed 4 bases from V and 2 bases from J, with 18 bases in between. CDR3 length: 16 amino acids. Per the germline V gene, CDR1 is MNHEY and CDR2 is SVGAGI. The CDR3, as DNA: TGTGCCAGCAGTTCCCCCCTGGGACTGCTTACCTACGAGCAGTACTTC. Translating it yields CASSSPLGLLTYEQYF.

V usage is TRBV19 and J usage is TRBJ2-3; tentatively, D is TRBD2 (5 bases). CDR1 is LNHDA, CDR2 SQIVND, per germline (reference sequence). V was shortened by 6 bases and J by 0 bases, with 22 bases between the two germline ends. CDR3 length: 18 amino acids. The CDR3 loop reads CASSRAPVPDSSTDTQYF. In DNA form, the CDR3 reads TGTGCCAGTAGCCGAGCCCCGGTGCCGGACTCTAGCACAGATACGCAGTATTTT.

The rearrangement joins TRBV5-4 to TRBJ2-1; 7 bases map to TRBD1. CDR1 and CDR2 from the germline V gene are SGHNT and YYREEE (reference sequence). The J segment lost 6 bases and the V segment lost 5 bases, leaving 8 bases of the junction unmatched. The CDR3 consists of 14 residues. Here the CDR3 DNA reads TGTGCCAGCAGTGATACCGGGACAGTCAATGAGCAGTTCTTC. Its protein product is CASSDTGTVNEQFF.

This chain uses TRBV4-2 with TRBJ1-1, with no clear D. Between the trimmed V and J ends, which lost 2 bases and 1 base, there was a span of 17 bases. Germline CDR1 is LGHNA and CDR2 is YNFKEQ. The CDR3 contains 17 residues. The CDR3 bases are TGTGCCAGCAGCCAATCTCAAAAAGAGGTCGGGAACACTGAAGCTTTCTTT. Its protein is CASSQSQKEVGNTEAFF.